A selection of T cell receptor beta chains follows, all from one sample in a study of blood T cell repertoires in COVID-19. The method was immunoSEQ multiplex PCR; TCRdb's version includes in-frame clones alone and lacks a portion of them. The table shows approximately 63,000 clones, with 80% to 90% occurring only once. Sequencing input: peripheral blood. All receptors come from a woman between 55 and 75 years old with COVID-19, enrolled during active disease. Both conserved end residues are part of each CDR3. The D gene is left open where the match is weak. Rows give clone size only sometimes, using once, few, many, or a class for an expanded clone.

TRBD1 | . | TRBJ1-3 | TRBV16 | CASCRGQMILSSGNTIYF | TGTGCCAGCTGTCGGGGACAGATGATCCTCAGCTCTGGAAACACCATATATTTT
TRBD1 | . | TRBJ1-4 | TRBV18 | CASSPVQGAVNEKLFF | TGTGCCAGCTCACCAGTACAGGGGGCGGTGAATGAAAAACTGTTTTTT
. | . | TRBJ2-4 | TRBV14 | CASSQDGHGGANIQYF | TGTGCCAGCAGCCAAGATGGCCATGGCGGGGCAAACATTCAGTACTTC
. | . | TRBJ1-4 | TRBV20-1 | CSASYRGKLFF | TGCAGTGCTAGTTACCGAGGAAAACTGTTTTTT
TRBD1 | . | TRBJ1-2 | TRBV5-8 | CASSLEGQVYGYTF | TGTGCCAGCAGCTTGGAGGGACAGGTTTATGGCTACACCTTC
TRBD2 | . | TRBJ2-2 | TRBV27 | CASSVLAGVKGELFF | TGTGCCAGCAGTGTCCTAGCGGGAGTTAAAGGGGAGCTGTTTTTT
. | . | TRBJ1-1 | TRBV5-4 | CASSLAPVSPNTEAFF | TGTGCCAGCAGCTTGGCGCCGGTTTCCCCCAACACTGAAGCTTTCTTT
. | . | TRBJ2-7 | TRBV7-9 | CASSLDGLYEQYF | TGTGCCAGCAGCTTAGACGGTTTATACGAGCAGTACTTC
TRBD2 | once | TRBJ2-1 | TRBV5-1 | CASSLASSGSSYNEQFF | TGCGCCAGCAGCTTGGCCTCTAGCGGGAGCTCCTACAATGAGCAGTTCTTC
. | . | TRBJ1-2 | TRBV27 | CASTTLGGRGGYTF | TGTGCCAGCACCACTCTGGGGGGGCGGGGTGGCTACACCTTC
TRBD1 | . | TRBJ1-2 | TRBV18 | CASSPGQGFYGYTF | TGTGCCAGCTCACCGGGACAGGGGTTCTATGGCTACACCTTC
. | . | TRBJ1-2 | TRBV7-3 | CASSPDSSPYGYTF | TGTGCCAGCAGCCCGGACAGTAGCCCCTATGGCTACACCTTC
. | . | TRBJ1-3 | TRBV7-8 | CASSLAGRDSGNTIYF | TGTGCCAGCAGCTTAGCTGGCAGGGACTCTGGAAACACCATATATTTT
. | . | TRBJ2-5 | TRBV7-3 | CASSLRGRTAQETQYF | TGTGCCAGCAGCTTAAGAGGGCGGACAGCACAAGAGACCCAGTACTTC
TRBD2 | . | TRBJ2-3 | TRBV5-1 | CASFQLGAGGLADTQYF | TGCGCCAGCTTCCAACTTGGGGCGGGAGGCCTGGCAGATACGCAGTATTTT
. | . | TRBJ2-7 | TRBV15 | CATSREQHSYEQYF | TGTGCCACCAGCAGAGAACAGCATTCCTACGAGCAGTACTTC
TRBD2 | . | TRBJ2-1 | TRBV7-2 | CASSYRTSGSYEQFF | TGTGCCAGCAGCTACCGGACTAGCGGGAGTTATGAGCAGTTCTTC
TRBD1 | . | TRBJ2-7 | TRBV3-1/TRBV3-2 | CASSQFAISTGPYEQYF | TGTGCCAGCAGCCAATTCGCAATTTCGACAGGGCCCTACGAGCAGTACTTC
. | . | TRBJ1-2 | TRBV29-1 | CSVNGGAGYGYTF | TGCAGCGTAAATGGAGGGGCGGGATATGGCTACACCTTC
TRBD2 | once | TRBJ2-5 | TRBV14 | CASSQRLASETQYF | TGTGCCAGCAGCCAGAGACTAGCGAGCGAGACCCAGTACTTC
. | . | TRBJ2-7 | TRBV5-1 | CASSLAAVDYEQYF | TGCGCCAGCAGCTTGGCTGCTGTAGACTACGAGCAGTACTTC
TRBD2 | . | TRBJ2-4 | TRBV5-1 | CASSLADTIAGKNIQYF | TGCGCCAGCAGCTTGGCTGATACCATAGCGGGCAAAAACATTCAGTACTTC
. | . | TRBJ2-1 | TRBV7-3 | CASSSRLGAVTDEQFF | TGTGCCAGCAGCTCCCGTTTGGGGGCCGTAACCGATGAGCAGTTCTTC
TRBD1 | . | TRBJ1-1 | TRBV7-2 | CASSSRRTGENTEAFF | TGTGCCAGCAGCTCCCGCCGTACAGGGGAGAACACTGAAGCTTTCTTT
. | . | TRBJ1-5 | TRBV28 | CASSDIPLNQPQHF | TGTGCCAGCAGTGACATTCCTTTAAATCAGCCCCAGCATTTT
. | . | TRBJ2-7 | TRBV7-2 | CASSSGQGASEQYF | TGTGCCAGCAGCTCCGGACAAGGCGCCTCCGAGCAGTACTTC
TRBD2 | . | TRBJ2-7 | TRBV7-6 | CASSLALGGGTIYEQYF | TGTGCCAGCAGCTTAGCGCTTGGGGGGGGTACCATCTACGAGCAGTACTTC
. | . | TRBJ2-3 | TRBV24-1 | CATSDGGRSTDTQYF | TGTGCCACCAGTGATGGGGGCAGGAGCACAGATACGCAGTATTTT
. | . | TRBJ1-2 | TRBV19 | CASNNLREADMSGDNYGYTF | TGTGCCAGTAATAATCTTAGGGAGGCGGATATGTCGGGGGATAACTATGGCTACACCTTC
. | . | TRBJ2-7 | TRBV6-5 | CASTQGNEQYF | TGTGCCAGCACCCAGGGGAACGAGCAGTACTTC
TRBD2 | once | TRBJ2-1 | TRBV7-3 | CASRPSGRRDEQFF | TGTGCCAGCAGACCCAGCGGGAGGAGGGATGAGCAGTTCTTC
. | . | TRBJ2-4 | TRBV7-2 | CASRSEAGKNIQYF | TGTGCCAGCAGGTCCGAGGCGGGCAAAAACATTCAGTACTTC
. | . | TRBJ2-3 | TRBV15 | CATSREKSLDTQYF | TGTGCCACCAGCAGAGAGAAGAGTCTGGATACGCAGTATTTT
TRBD1 | . | TRBJ1-2 | TRBV24-1 | CATSGTGGVSVWGYTF | TGTGCCACCAGTGGGACAGGGGGCGTGAGCGTGTGGGGCTACACCTTC
. | few | TRBJ1-1 | TRBV30 | CAWSKLSVTTEAFF | TGTGCCTGGAGTAAGTTGTCCGTTACAACTGAAGCTTTCTTT
TRBD2 | . | TRBJ2-1 | TRBV9 | CASSIGTNYNEQFF | TGTGCCAGCAGCATCGGGACTAATTACAATGAGCAGTTCTTC
TRBD1 | . | TRBJ1-4 | TRBV18 | CASSTGGWEEKLFF | TGTGCCAGCTCGACAGGGGGCTGGGAGGAAAAACTGTTTTTT
TRBD2 | . | TRBJ2-1 | TRBV5-1 | CASSPGLAGYNEQFF | TGCGCCAGCAGCCCCGGACTAGCGGGGTACAATGAGCAGTTCTTC
. | . | TRBJ1-1 | TRBV30 | CACIGQPNTEAFF | TGTGCCTGTATAGGACAACCGAACACTGAAGCTTTCTTT
TRBD1 | . | TRBJ1-4 | TRBV7-3 | CASSTNPDRGPRTTNEKLFF | TGTGCCAGCAGTACTAATCCGGACAGGGGGCCTCGTACAACTAATGAAAAACTGTTTTTT
TRBD1 | . | TRBJ1-3 | TRBV7-2 | CASSPPTRQGARNTIYF | TGTGCCAGCAGCCCTCCCACCAGACAGGGGGCGAGAAACACCATATATTTT
TRBD1 | once | TRBJ2-2 | TRBV24-1 | CATSDADRDTGELFF | TGTGCCACCAGTGATGCCGACAGGGACACCGGGGAGCTGTTTTTT
. | . | TRBJ2-1 | TRBV7-2 | CASSALTYNEQFF | TGTGCCAGCAGCGCCCTAACGTACAATGAGCAGTTCTTC
. | . | TRBJ1-2 | TRBV4-2 | CASSQGAGGYTF | TGTGCCAGCAGCCAAGGTGCAGGCGGCTACACCTTC
. | once | TRBJ2-7 | TRBV12-3/TRBV12-4 | CASSSTGRHEQYF | TGTGCCAGCAGTTCAACGGGGAGACACGAGCAGTACTTC
TRBD1 | . | TRBJ2-5 | TRBV7-9 | CASSLAAGGQETQYF | TGTGCCAGCAGCTTAGCAGCAGGGGGCCAAGAGACCCAGTACTTC
TRBD1 | . | TRBJ2-3 | TRBV4-1 | CASSQDWTGGITDTQYF | TGCGCCAGCAGCCAAGATTGGACAGGGGGCATCACAGATACGCAGTATTTT
TRBD2 | . | TRBJ2-7 | TRBV5-4 | CASSLEFGGRTYEQYF | TGTGCCAGCAGCTTGGAATTTGGCGGGAGGACCTACGAGCAGTACTTC
TRBD2 | medium-sized | TRBJ2-7 | TRBV4-2 | CASSPGEGSGSGEQYF | TGTGCCAGCAGCCCTGGAGAGGGTAGCGGGAGCGGAGAGCAGTACTTC
. | . | TRBJ2-7 | TRBV6-5 | CASSPSGLPYEQYF | TGTGCCAGCAGTCCATCAGGGCTCCCCTACGAGCAGTACTTC
TRBD1 | . | TRBJ1-2 | TRBV11-2 | CASSSLGQGARGYTF | TGTGCCAGCAGCTCCCTGGGACAGGGGGCGCGTGGCTACACCTTC